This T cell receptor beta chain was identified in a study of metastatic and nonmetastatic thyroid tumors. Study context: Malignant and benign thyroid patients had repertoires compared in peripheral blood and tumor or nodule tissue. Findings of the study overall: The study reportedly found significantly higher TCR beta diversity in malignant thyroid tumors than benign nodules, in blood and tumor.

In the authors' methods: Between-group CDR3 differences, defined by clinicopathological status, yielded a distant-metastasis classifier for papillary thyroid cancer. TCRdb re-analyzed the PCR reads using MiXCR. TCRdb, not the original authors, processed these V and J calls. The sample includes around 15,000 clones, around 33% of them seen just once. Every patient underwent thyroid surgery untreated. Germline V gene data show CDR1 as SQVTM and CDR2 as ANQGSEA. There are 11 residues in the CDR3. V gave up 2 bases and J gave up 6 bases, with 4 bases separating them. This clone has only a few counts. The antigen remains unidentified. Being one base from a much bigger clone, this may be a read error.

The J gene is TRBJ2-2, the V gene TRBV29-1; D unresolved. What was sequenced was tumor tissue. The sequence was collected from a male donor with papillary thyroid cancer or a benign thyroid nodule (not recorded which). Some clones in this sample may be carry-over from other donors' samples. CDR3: CSVEMAGELFF. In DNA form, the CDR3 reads TGCAGCGTTGAAATGGCCGGGGAGCTGTTTTTT.